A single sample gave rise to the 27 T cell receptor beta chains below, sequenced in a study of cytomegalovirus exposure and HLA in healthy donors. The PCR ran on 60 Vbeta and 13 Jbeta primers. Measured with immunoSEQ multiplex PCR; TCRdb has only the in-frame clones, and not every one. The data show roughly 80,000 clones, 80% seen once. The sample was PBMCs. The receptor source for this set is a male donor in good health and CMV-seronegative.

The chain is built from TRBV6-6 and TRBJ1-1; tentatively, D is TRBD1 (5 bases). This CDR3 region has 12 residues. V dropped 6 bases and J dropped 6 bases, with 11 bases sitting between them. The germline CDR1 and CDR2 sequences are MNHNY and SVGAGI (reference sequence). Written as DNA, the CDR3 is TGTGCCAGCAGCCCCCCAGGGCCTGAAGCTTTCTTT. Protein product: CASSPPGPEAFF.

The CDR3 DNA reads TGCGCCAGCAGCTTGGCGACTAGCGGGAGCGAGACCCAGTACTTC. It specifies CASSLATSGSETQYF. The V gene is TRBV5-1, the J gene TRBJ2-5; 12 bases fit TRBD2. Trimming at V came to 0 bases and at J to 5 bases, leaving 2 bases not matched to a gene. CDR1 is SGHRS and CDR2 is YFSETQ in the germline V gene. There are 15 residues in the CDR3.

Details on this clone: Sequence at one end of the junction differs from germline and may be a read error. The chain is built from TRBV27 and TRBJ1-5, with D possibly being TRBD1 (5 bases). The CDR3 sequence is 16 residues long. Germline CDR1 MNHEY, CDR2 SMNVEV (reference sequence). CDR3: CASGRNGGVSNQPQNF. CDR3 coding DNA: TGTGCCAGCGGACGAAACGGGGGAGTGAGCAATCAGCCCCAGAATTTT.

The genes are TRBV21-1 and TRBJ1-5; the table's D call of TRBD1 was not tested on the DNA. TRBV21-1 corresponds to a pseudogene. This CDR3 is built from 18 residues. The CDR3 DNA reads TGTGCCAGCAGCAAGGAGACTACAGGGGCTCGGAGCAATCAGCCCCAGCATTTT. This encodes CASSKETTGARSNQPQHF.

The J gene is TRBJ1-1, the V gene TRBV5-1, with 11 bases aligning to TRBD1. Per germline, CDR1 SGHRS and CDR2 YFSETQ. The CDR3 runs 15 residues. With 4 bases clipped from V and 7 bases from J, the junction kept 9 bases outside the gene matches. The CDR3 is CASSGQGALGIEAFF. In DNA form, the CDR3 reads TGCGCCAGCAGCGGACAGGGGGCTTTGGGGATTGAAGCTTTCTTT.

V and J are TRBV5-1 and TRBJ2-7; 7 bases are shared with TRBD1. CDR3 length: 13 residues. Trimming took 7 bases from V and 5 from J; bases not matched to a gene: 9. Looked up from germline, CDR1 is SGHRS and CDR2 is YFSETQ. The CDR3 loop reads CASARQGGDEQYF. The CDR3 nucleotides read TGCGCCAGCGCTCGACAGGGTGGCGACGAGCAGTACTTC.

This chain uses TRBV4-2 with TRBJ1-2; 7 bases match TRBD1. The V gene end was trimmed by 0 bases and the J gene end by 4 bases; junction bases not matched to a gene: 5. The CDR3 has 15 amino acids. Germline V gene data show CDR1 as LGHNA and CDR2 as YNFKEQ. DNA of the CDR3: TGTGCCAGCAGCCAAGAAGGGGGCGGTCGCTATGGCTACACCTTC. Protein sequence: CASSQEGGGRYGYTF.

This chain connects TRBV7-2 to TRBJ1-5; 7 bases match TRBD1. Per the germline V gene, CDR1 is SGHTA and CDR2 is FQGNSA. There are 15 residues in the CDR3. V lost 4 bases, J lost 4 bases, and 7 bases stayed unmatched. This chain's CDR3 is CASSSTGVTNQPQHF. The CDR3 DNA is TGTGCCAGCAGCTCCACAGGGGTGACTAATCAGCCCCAGCATTTT.

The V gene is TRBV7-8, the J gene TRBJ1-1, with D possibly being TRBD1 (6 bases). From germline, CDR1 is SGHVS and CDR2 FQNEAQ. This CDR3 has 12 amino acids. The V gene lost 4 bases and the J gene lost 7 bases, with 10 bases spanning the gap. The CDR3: CASSWDIVEAFF. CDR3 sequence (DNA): TGTGCCAGCAGCTGGGACATTGTTGAAGCTTTCTTT. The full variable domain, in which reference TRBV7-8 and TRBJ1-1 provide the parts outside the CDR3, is GAGVSQSPRYKVAKRGQDVALRCDPISGHVSLFWYQQALGQGPEFLTYFQNEAQLDKSGLPSDRFFAERPEGSVSTLKIQRTQQEDSAVYLCASSWDIVEAFFGQGTRLTVV.

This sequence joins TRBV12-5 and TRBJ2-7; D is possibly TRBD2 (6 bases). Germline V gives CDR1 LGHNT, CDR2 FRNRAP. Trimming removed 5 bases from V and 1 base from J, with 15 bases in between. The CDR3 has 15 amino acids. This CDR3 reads CASGVTRDWSYEQYF. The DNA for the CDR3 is TGTGCTAGTGGTGTGACCCGGGACTGGTCCTACGAGCAGTACTTC.

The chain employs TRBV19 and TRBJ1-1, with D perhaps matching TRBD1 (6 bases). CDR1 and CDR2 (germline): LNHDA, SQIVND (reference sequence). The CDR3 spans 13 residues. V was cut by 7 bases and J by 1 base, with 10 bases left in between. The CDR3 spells CASIIQGNTEAFF. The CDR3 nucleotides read TGTGCCAGTATCATACAGGGGAACACTGAAGCTTTCTTT.

The CDR3 DNA reads as TGTGCCAGCAGTTCCACAGGGTCCTTCGGGTTACCCCCGTTCTACGAGCAGTACTTC. This encodes CASSSTGSFGLPPFYEQYF. V gene TRBV28 combines with J gene TRBJ2-7; possibly TRBD1 for D (6 bases). The CDR3 consists of 19 residues. Germline V gives CDR1 MDHEN, CDR2 SYDVKM. V was clipped by 4 bases and J by 3 bases, with 28 bases between them.

The CDR3 here is CASSLVTSGGQETQYF. CDR3 DNA: TGCGCCAGCAGCTTAGTAACTAGCGGGGGACAAGAGACCCAGTACTTC. This chain joins TRBV5-1 and TRBJ2-5, with 11 bases fitting TRBD2. The CDR3 length is 16 residues. The germline V gene has CDR1 SGHRS and CDR2 YFSETQ. The junction had 5 bases not matched to a gene; V was cut back by 2 bases and J by 2 bases.

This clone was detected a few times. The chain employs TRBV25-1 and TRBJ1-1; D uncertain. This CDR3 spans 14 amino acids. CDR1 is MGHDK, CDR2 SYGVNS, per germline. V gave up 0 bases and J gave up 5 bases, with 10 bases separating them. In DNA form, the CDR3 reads TGTGCCAGCAGTGAATATTACAGAGGGACTGAAGCTTTCTTT. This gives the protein CASSEYYRGTEAFF.

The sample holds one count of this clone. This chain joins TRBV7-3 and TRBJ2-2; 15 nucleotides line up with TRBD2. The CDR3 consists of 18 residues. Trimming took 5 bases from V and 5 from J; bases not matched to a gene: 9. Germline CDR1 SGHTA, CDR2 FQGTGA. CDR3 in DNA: TGTGCCAGCAGCCCACTAGGACTAGCGGGAGGGAAAACCGGGGAGCTGTTTTTT. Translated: CASSPLGLAGGKTGELFF.

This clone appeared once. CDR3 amino acids: CASSEGAFDEKLFF. DNA of the CDR3: TGTGCCAGCAGCGAAGGGGCCTTTGATGAAAAACTGTTTTTT. The V gene is TRBV9, the J gene TRBJ1-4; D might be TRBD1 (5 bases). V gave up 3 bases and J gave up 6 bases, with 12 bases separating them. CDR1 SGDLS and CDR2 YYNGEE come from the germline V gene. This CDR3 has 14 residues.

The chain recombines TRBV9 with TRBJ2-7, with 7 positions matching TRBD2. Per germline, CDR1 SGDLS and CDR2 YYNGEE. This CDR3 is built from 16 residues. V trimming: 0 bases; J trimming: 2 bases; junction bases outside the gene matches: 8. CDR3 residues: CASSVGGGEGAYEQYF. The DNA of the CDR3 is TGTGCCAGCAGCGTAGGCGGGGGAGAGGGAGCCTACGAGCAGTACTTC.

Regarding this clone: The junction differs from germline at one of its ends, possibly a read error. The CDR3 nucleotides are TGTGCCAGCAGTTTACAGGGGGCCTATGGCTACCCCTTC. Amino acids: CASSLQGAYGYPF. The V gene is TRBV2, the J gene TRBJ1-2, with TRBD1 identical over 9 bases. This CDR3 is 13 amino acids long. Germline CDR1 and CDR2: SNHLY and FYNNEI.

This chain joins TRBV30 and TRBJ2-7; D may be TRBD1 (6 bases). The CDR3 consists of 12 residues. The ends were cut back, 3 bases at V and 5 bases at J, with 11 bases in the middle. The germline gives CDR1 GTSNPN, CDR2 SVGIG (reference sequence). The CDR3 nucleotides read TGTGCCTGGAGCGCACAGGGTGACGAGCAGTACTTC. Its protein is CAWSAQGDEQYF.

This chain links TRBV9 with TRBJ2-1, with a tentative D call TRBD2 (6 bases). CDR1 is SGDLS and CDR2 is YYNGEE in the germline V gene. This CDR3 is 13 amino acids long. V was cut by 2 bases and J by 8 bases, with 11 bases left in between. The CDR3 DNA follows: TGTGCCAGCAGCGTCGGGACTGTTCATGAGCAGTTCTTC. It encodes CASSVGTVHEQFF.

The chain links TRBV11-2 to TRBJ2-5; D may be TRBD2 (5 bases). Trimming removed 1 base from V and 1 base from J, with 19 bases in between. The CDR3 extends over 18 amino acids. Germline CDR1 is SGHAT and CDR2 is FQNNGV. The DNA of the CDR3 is TGTGCCAGCAGCTTAGTTGGGTTCGGGGTTCCGGGCCAAGAGACCCAGTACTTC. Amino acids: CASSLVGFGVPGQETQYF.

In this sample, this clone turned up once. CDR3 region: CASSSTETAEETQYF. CDR3 in DNA: TGTGCCAGCAGCTCCACTGAGACTGCAGAAGAGACCCAGTACTTC. The rearrangement joins TRBV13 to TRBJ2-5; D is ambiguous. V was pared by 4 bases and J by 3 bases, with 15 bases between. Germline V gene lookup returns CDR1 PRHDT and CDR2 FYEKMQ (reference sequence). This CDR3 is built from 15 residues.

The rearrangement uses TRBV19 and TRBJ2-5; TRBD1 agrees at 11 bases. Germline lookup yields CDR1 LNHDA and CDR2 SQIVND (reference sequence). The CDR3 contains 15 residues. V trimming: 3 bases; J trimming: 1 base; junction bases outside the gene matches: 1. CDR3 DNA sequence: TGTGCCAGTAGTATCGGGACAGGGGGCCAAGAGACCCAGTACTTC. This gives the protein CASSIGTGGQETQYF. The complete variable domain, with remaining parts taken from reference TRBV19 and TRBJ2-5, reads DGGITQSPKYLFRKEGQNVTLSCEQNLNHDAMYWYRQDPGQGLRLIYYSQIVNDFQKGDIAEGYSVSREKKESFPLTVTSAQKNPTAFYLCASSIGTGGQETQYFGPGTRLLVL.

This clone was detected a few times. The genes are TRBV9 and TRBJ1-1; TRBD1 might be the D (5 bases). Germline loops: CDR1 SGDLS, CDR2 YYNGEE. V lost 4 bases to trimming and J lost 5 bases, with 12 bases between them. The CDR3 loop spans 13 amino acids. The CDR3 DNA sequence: TGTGCCAGCAGCTCCAGGGTTGGGACTGAAGCTTTCTTT. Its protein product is CASSSRVGTEAFF. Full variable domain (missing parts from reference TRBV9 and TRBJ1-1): DSGVTQTPKHLITATGQRVTLRCSPRSGDLSVYWYQQSLDQGLQFLIQYYNGEERAKGNILERFSAQQFPDLHSELNLSSLELGDSALYFCASSSRVGTEAFFGQGTRLTVV.

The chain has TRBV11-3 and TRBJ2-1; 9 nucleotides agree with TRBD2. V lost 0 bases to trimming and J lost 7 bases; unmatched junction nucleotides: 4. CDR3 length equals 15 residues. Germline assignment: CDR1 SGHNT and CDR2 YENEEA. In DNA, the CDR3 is TGTGCCAGCAGCTTAGAATCTAGCGGGAAAAATGAGCAGTTCTTC. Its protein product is CASSLESSGKNEQFF. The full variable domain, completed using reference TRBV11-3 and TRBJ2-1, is EAGVVQSPRYKIIEKKQPVAFWCNPISGHNTLYWYLQNLGQGPELLIRYENEEAVDDSQLPKDRFSAERLKGVDSTLKIQPAELGDSAVYLCASSLESSGKNEQFFGPGTRLTVL.

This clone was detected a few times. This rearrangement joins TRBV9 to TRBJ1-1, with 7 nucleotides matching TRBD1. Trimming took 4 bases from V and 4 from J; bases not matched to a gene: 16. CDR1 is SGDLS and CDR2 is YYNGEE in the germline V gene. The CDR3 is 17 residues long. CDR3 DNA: TGTGCCAGCAGCCGGCGGCGGACAGGTTTCCCGGCCACTGAAGCTTTCTTT. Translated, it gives CASSRRRTGFPATEAFF.

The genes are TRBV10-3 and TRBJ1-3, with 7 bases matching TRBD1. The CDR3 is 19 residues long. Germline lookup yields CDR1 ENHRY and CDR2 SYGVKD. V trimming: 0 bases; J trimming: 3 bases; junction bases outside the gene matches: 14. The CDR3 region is CAISESIQGKGAGGNTIYF. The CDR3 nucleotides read TGTGCCATCAGTGAGTCGATACAGGGCAAGGGGGCTGGTGGAAACACCATATATTTT.